This T cell receptor beta chain derives from a study of blood T cell repertoires in COVID-19. Study at large: The United States, Italy and Spain provided the acute and convalescent COVID-19 samples. Sample material is recorded as cDNA or gDNA derived from T cells, B-cell-depleted T cells, or PBMCs.

Authors' methods: Cell counts per sample came from amplifying reference gene primers. TCRdb keeps only in-frame clones here, not all; method: immunoSEQ multiplex PCR. That table furnishes V, J and clone size, whereas the DNA furnished D and trimming. In the table there are about half a million clones, approximately 89% of which are singletons. Sequencing was performed on peripheral blood. This receptor was taken from a man between 18 and 35 years old with COVID-19, enrolled during active disease.

The CDR3 nucleotides are TGCGCCAGCAATATGGACAGGGGGCAATACAATGAGCAGTTCTTC. Its protein product is CASNMDRGQYNEQFF. The chain combines TRBV4-1 with TRBJ2-1; 11 bases agree with TRBD1. V shed 7 bases, J shed 4 bases, and the junction held 6 bases outside the gene matches. Germline V gene sequence: CDR1 MGHRA, CDR2 YSYEKL. This CDR3 is 15 amino acids long.